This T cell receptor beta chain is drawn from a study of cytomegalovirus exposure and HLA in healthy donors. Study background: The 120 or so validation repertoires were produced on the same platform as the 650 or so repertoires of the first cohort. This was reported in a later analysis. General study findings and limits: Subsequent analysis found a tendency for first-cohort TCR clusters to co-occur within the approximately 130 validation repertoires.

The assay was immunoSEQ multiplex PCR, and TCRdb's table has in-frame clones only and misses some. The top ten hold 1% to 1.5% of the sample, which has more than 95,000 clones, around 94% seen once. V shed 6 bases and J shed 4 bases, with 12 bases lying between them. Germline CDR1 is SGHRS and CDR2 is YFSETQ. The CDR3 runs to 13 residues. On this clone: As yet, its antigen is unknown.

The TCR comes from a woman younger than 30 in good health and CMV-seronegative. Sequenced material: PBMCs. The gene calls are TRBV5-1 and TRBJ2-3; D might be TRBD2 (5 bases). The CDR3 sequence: CASNDEGPDTQYF. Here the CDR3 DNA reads TGCGCCAGCAACGATGAGGGTCCAGATACGCAGTATTTT.